The clone carrying this TCR beta chain is a singleton in its sample. Antigen unknown. Here immunoSEQ multiplex PCR was the method, and the copy in TCRdb shows in-frame clones only, minus some. The sample records more than 15,000 clones, 70% to 85% being singletons. Isolating CD4+ and CD8+ cells involved positive magnetic bead selection on an AutoMACS. Their purity was then checked by flow cytometry. The sample originates from a study of somatic mutations in cytotoxic T cells in rheumatoid arthritis. CDR1 is SEHNR, CDR2 FQNEAQ, per germline (reference sequence). V was shortened by 1 base and J by 5 bases, with 6 bases between the two germline ends. CDR3 size: 13 residues. Study-level findings and limits: There were about an eighth of the roughly 60 patients in whom the largest CD8+ clone exceeded 20% of CD8+ cells.

Sequencing input: CD8+ T cells sorted from blood. The V gene is TRBV7-9, the J gene TRBJ1-5, with D hard to call. The clonotype originates from an adult with rheumatoid arthritis. The chain's CDR3 is CASSLELDQPQHF. In nucleotides, the CDR3 is TGTGCCAGCAGCTTAGAACTGGATCAGCCCCAGCATTTT.